The rows below give T cell receptor beta chains drawn from one sample of a study of T cell responses to AZD1222 COVID-19 vaccine. Sequencing used immunoSEQ multiplex PCR; TCRdb keeps in-frame clones, though not all of them. The sample contains just over 90,000 clones, 75% to 90% of which appear only once. Sequenced here: peripheral blood, sampled 28 days after the second AZD1222 dose. The source of these receptors is an adult who received the AZD1222 COVID-19 vaccine. The CDR3 runs from the conserved cysteine through the conserved F or W.

j_gene	v_gene	len	CDR3aa
TRBJ2-2	TRBV6-4	13	CASSVGGTGELFF
TRBJ1-6	TRBV20-1	17	CSASDAPVSSYNSPLHF
TRBJ1-2	TRBV7-9	15	CASSPPGELNYGYTF
TRBJ2-2	TRBV3-1/TRBV3-2	19	CASSQDGGQGAVNTGELFF
TRBJ1-1	TRBV19	15	CASSIPAGQNTEAFF
TRBJ1-3	TRBV12-1	13	CASSRGLGNTIYF
TRBJ2-7	TRBV18	13	CASSPGGIYEQYF
TRBJ1-1	TRBV6-5	13	CASSYSQGTEAFF
TRBJ1-1	TRBV6-5	13	CASTPRGGTEAFF
TRBJ1-1	TRBV5-5	14	CASSLRASDTEAFF
TRBJ1-5	TRBV7-2	15	CASTPVGTVNQPQHF
TRBJ1-1	TRBV10-2	14	CASRPSWVGTEAFF
TRBJ2-3	TRBV3-1/TRBV3-2	18	CASSHDGTSGISLDTQYF
TRBJ2-1	TRBV11-2	15	CASSLLQGAGNEQFF
TRBJ1-2	TRBV5-5	15	CASSWEQGVGSGYTF
TRBJ1-4	TRBV18	15	CASSPVGVPNEKLFF
TRBJ2-3	TRBV5-5	16	CASSLGLRANGDTQYF
TRBJ1-2	TRBV2	14	CASIAERQGYGYTF
TRBJ2-2	TRBV7-3	16	CASSLLAGVNTGELFF
TRBJ2-2	TRBV15	19	CATSRDTPYVLATTGELFF
TRBJ2-7	TRBV28	13	CASSRAPSYEQYF
TRBJ1-1	TRBV5-6	13	CASSLVLGTEAFF
TRBJ2-2	TRBV5-1	19	CASSFTSGSFDGNTGELFF
TRBJ2-7	TRBV7-9	16	CASSRGSGRASYEQYF
TRBJ2-1	TRBV27	17	CASSWGAGALSYNEQFF
TRBJ2-6	TRBV4-2	18	CASSQRHHRLAGANVLTF
TRBJ1-1	TRBV12-3/TRBV12-4	13	CASTPIRNTEAFF
TRBJ1-5	TRBV4-3	15	CASSPDSTSNQPQHF
TRBJ2-2	TRBV6-2/TRBV6-3	17	CASSYSPGLETTGELFF
TRBJ1-3	TRBV6-2/TRBV6-3	17	CASSYFRTDTSGNTIYF
TRBJ1-2	TRBV5-6	15	CASSSPDRLYYGYTF
TRBJ2-1	TRBV20-1	15	CSASGLAVAYNEQFF
TRBJ2-5	TRBV11-2	14	CASSVNSFQETQYF
TRBJ2-7	TRBV6-6	12	CASSLGHYEQYF
TRBJ2-1	TRBV5-1	15	CASISLAGGNNEQFF
TRBJ2-7	TRBV6-4	14	CASSDSGSSSEQYF
TRBJ1-3	TRBV5-4	15	CASSSDRSSGNTIYF
TRBJ1-5	TRBV18	15	CASSPEGTSGQPQHF
TRBJ1-4	TRBV30	14	CAWSYDRAGEKLFF
TRBJ2-7	TRBV18	14	CASSPPGLNYEQYF
TRBJ1-5	TRBV6-6	14	CASSYPGFNQPQHF
TRBJ1-2	TRBV28	12	CASSLGGYGYTF
TRBJ2-1	TRBV5-3	19	CARSTGTSRSRVPYNEQFF
TRBJ2-1	TRBV4-2	16	CASSQVGGGVVNEQFF
TRBJ2-3	TRBV5-5	14	CASRYGQGGDTQYF
TRBJ1-1	TRBV6-5	15	CASSWARHSGTEAFF
TRBJ1-1	TRBV30	15	CAWGRDRGLGTEAFF
TRBJ1-2	TRBV5-1	14	CASSLGGGAGGYTF